This is a list of T cell receptor beta chains from one sample in a study of T cell repertoires in cytomegalovirus infection. TCRdb redid the calling of the reads with MiXCR, one entry per CDR3 protein. The sample has around 23,000 distinct CDR3 sequences, 20% to 25% seen once; the top ten hold roughly nine tenths. These receptors' targets are unknown. The starting material was CD8+ T cells from cultured PBMCs, obtained from culture after CMV antigen stimulation. These receptors all come from a human donor in good health (CMV status not recorded). Some clones in this sample may be carry-over from other donors' samples. CDR3s leave out the opening cysteine and the closing phenylalanine or tryptophan. Each record gives: V gene, CDR3 protein.

V: TRBV7-9
CDR3: ASSLAGTDQPQH

V: TRBV20-1
CDR3: SARDAQGSTYGYT

V: TRBV19
CDR3: ASRTSGGSYNEQF

V: TRBV27
CDR3: ASSLYRTTSYEQY

V: TRBV7-6
CDR3: ASSSIPLAGLHEQY

V: TRBV9
CDR3: ASSVVRTANTEAF

V: TRBV10-3
CDR3: AISALSGTEKSPLH

V: TRBV25-1
CDR3: ASSEWGVSYNEQF

V: TRBV27
CDR3: ASGGFISEKLF

V: TRBV11-2
CDR3: ASSLLPGTGVTDTQY

V: TRBV12-3/TRBV12-4
CDR3: ASRLRGLGTEAF

V: TRBV4-3
CDR3: ASSQVWVRGGSYNSPLH

V: TRBV20-1
CDR3: SGGGVNSYNEQF

V: TRBV5-1
CDR3: ASSLSSGQANYGYT

V: TRBV5-5
CDR3: ASSPGLSNQPQH

V: TRBV12-3/TRBV12-4
CDR3: ASSSALDTQY

V: TRBV11-2
CDR3: ASSLSGILQPQH

V: TRBV20-1
CDR3: SAKGRGFSYEQY

V: TRBV19
CDR3: ASSSPRDRESNEQF

V: TRBV7-2
CDR3: ASSVTGRHSPLH

V: TRBV20-1
CDR3: SARDRDVNQPQH

V: TRBV5-4
CDR3: ASSFDGGGQPQH